A single sample is the source of the 29 T cell receptor beta chains below, sequenced in a study of T cell repertoires in cytomegalovirus infection. Each CDR3 protein gets one entry after TCRdb re-called the reads with MiXCR. This table holds about 51,000 distinct CDR3 sequences, 15% to 25% found once. Antigen specificity for these receptors is unknown. The input for sequencing was CD8+ T cells from cultured PBMCs, taken from culture after CMV antigen stimulation. These receptors all stem from a human donor in good health (CMV status not recorded). Some clones in this sample may be carry-over from other donors' samples.

This clonotype was seen repeatedly, ten times or more. This sequence joins TRBV11-2 and TRBJ2-1, with 7 bases matching TRBD2. The germline V gene has CDR1 SGHAT and CDR2 FQNNGV. V trimming: 5 bases; J trimming: 8 bases; junction bases outside the gene matches: 9. The CDR3 contains 14 residues. CDR3: CASSPGLVLDEQFF. The CDR3 nucleotides read TGTGCCAGCAGCCCCGGACTAGTATTGGATGAGCAGTTCTTC.

This clonotype was counted a few times. The chain carries TRBV7-9 and TRBJ1-2; D not certain. Germline values: CDR1 SEHNR, CDR2 FQNEAQ (reference sequence). There are 12 residues in the CDR3. V was shortened by 5 bases and J by 3 bases, with 7 bases between the two germline ends. The CDR3 reads CASSPTDYGYTF. The CDR3 DNA reads as TGTGCCAGCAGCCCCACGGACTATGGCTACACCTTC.

This clonotype was seen more than once but under ten times. The chain recombines TRBV29-1 with TRBJ2-5; 10 nucleotides match TRBD1. This CDR3 is 15 amino acids long. V trimming: 4 bases; J trimming: 5 bases; junction bases outside the gene matches: 10. From germline, CDR1 is SQVTM and CDR2 ANQGSEA. The CDR3 nucleotides are TGCAGCGTTGGGACCTCCGGACAGGGGGGCGAGACCCAGTACTTC. Translating gives CSVGTSGQGGETQYF.

This clonotype is labeled medium-sized (0.01 to 0.1%). CDR3 bases: TGTGCCAGCACACCGACAGGGAGCGAGACCCAGTACTTC. It encodes CASTPTGSETQYF. V gene TRBV12-3 or TRBV12-4 combines with J gene TRBJ2-5; 7 positions agree with TRBD1. CDR3 length: 13 amino acids. Germline trimming cut 7 bases from V and 5 bases from J; bases unmatched to any gene: 7.

This chain connects TRBV12-3 or TRBV12-4 to TRBJ2-1; TRBD2 is a possible D gene (7 bases). This CDR3 is built from 15 residues. V dropped 6 bases and J dropped 3 bases, with 15 bases sitting between them. This CDR3 reads CASSLGGAFYNEQFF. CDR3 nucleotide sequence: TGTGCCAGCAGCCTGGGGGGGGCGTTCTACAATGAGCAGTTCTTC.

This clonotype was seen more than once but under ten times. V is TRBV7-9 and J is TRBJ2-1, with 7 bases matching TRBD1. This CDR3 comprises 15 residues. CDR1 is SEHNR, CDR2 FQNEAQ, per germline (reference sequence). The V gene end was trimmed by 4 bases and the J gene end by 3 bases; junction bases not matched to a gene: 6. As DNA, the CDR3 is TGTGCCAGCAGCTCTACAGGGGATCGCTACAATGAGCAGTTCTTC. Protein sequence: CASSSTGDRYNEQFF.

V and J are TRBV4-1 and TRBJ2-5; D is uncertain. Germline V gene data show CDR1 as MGHRA and CDR2 as YSYEKL. The CDR3 covers 14 residues. V lost 4 bases, J lost 5 bases, and 14 bases lay in between. CDR3 in amino acids: CASSLLEDGETQYF. The CDR3 nucleotides are TGCGCCAGCAGCCTACTCGAGGATGGGGAGACCCAGTACTTC.

The chain links TRBV2 to TRBJ2-3, with D possibly being TRBD1 (5 bases). This CDR3 spans 16 amino acids. V was pared by 3 bases and J by 4 bases, with 17 bases between. CDR1 SNHLY and CDR2 FYNNEI come from the germline V gene. CDR3 in amino acids: CASSESIKGQADTQYF. Written as DNA, the CDR3 is TGTGCCAGCAGTGAGAGTATTAAGGGGCAGGCAGATACGCAGTATTTT.

The gene calls are TRBV7-2 and TRBJ1-6; D is uncertain. Germline CDR1 and CDR2: SGHTA and FQGNSA. This CDR3 contains 14 residues. The V end was cut by 5 bases, the J end by 10 bases, with 15 bases between. This CDR3 reads CASSPRNRDSPLHF. The CDR3 bases are TGTGCCAGCAGCCCCCGGAACAGAGACTCACCCCTCCACTTT.

The chain recombines TRBV7-9 with TRBJ1-1; D is uncertain. Germline lookup yields CDR1 SEHNR and CDR2 FQNEAQ (reference sequence). The CDR3 covers 16 residues. V was cut by 5 bases and J by 4 bases, with 20 bases left in between. For the CDR3, the DNA is TGTGCCAGCAGCGCCGTACAGTCGGCTGAGGGCACTGAAGCTTTCTTT. Translating it yields CASSAVQSAEGTEAFF.

This rearrangement joins TRBV7-2 to TRBJ1-5, with 7 bases lining up with TRBD1. The CDR3 covers 16 residues. Germline CDR1 SGHTA, CDR2 FQGNSA. The V gene end was trimmed by 5 bases and the J gene end by 6 bases; junction bases not matched to a gene: 13. CDR3: CASSDQTGIIGQPQHF. As DNA, the CDR3 is TGTGCCAGCAGCGACCAGACAGGGATCATTGGTCAGCCCCAGCATTTT.

The sample holds a few counts of this clonotype. V is TRBV25-1 and J is TRBJ2-7, with TRBD1 matching 8 bases. This CDR3 is 12 amino acids long. From germline, CDR1 is MGHDK and CDR2 SYGVNS. V shed 5 bases and J 6 bases; nucleotides not matched to a gene: 3. The CDR3 DNA reads as TGTGCCAGCAGTCTCACAGGGGGCGAGCAGTACTTC. Amino acids: CASSLTGGEQYF.

In this sample, this clonotype turned up many times. V gene TRBV7-8 combines with J gene TRBJ1-5; 9 bases map to TRBD1. Germline V gives CDR1 SGHVS, CDR2 FQNEAQ. The J segment lost 7 bases and the V segment lost 4 bases, leaving 5 bases of the junction unmatched. The CDR3 covers 14 residues. The CDR3 coding sequence is TGTGCCAGCAGCTCCCGGGACAGGGTCCAGCCCCAGCATTTT. Protein: CASSSRDRVQPQHF.

In its sample, this clonotype was seen a few times. The chain combines TRBV6-1 with TRBJ2-6; 7 bases agree with TRBD1. Germline V gene lookup returns CDR1 MNHNS and CDR2 SASEGT. The CDR3 totals 16 residues. V dropped 1 base and J dropped 0; count of bases not matched to a gene: 0. In DNA form, the CDR3 reads TGTGCCAGCAGTGAAGACAGGGGCTCTGGGGCCAACGTCCTGACTTTC. Translation gives CASSEDRGSGANVLTF.

This clonotype has just a few counts. The chain employs TRBV7-9 and TRBJ2-4, with D uncertain. CDR1 is SEHNR, CDR2 FQNEAQ, per germline (reference sequence). The CDR3 has 13 residues. The V end was cut by 0 bases, the J end by 5 bases, with 5 bases between. The CDR3 sequence is CASSLAKENIQYF. The CDR3, as DNA: TGTGCCAGCAGCTTAGCAAAGGAAAACATTCAGTACTTC.

The chain's CDR3 is CASSLVAGAYEQYF. The CDR3, as DNA: TGTGCCAGCAGCTTAGTGGCAGGAGCCTACGAGCAGTACTTC. V and J are TRBV7-2 and TRBJ2-7; D remains ambiguous. V was cut by 1 base and J by 2 bases, with 9 bases left in between. Germline V lookup: CDR1 SGHTA, CDR2 FQGNSA. The CDR3 is 14 residues long.

The chain couples TRBV11-1 to TRBJ2-1; a possible D gene is TRBD2 (5 bases). Germline V gives CDR1 SGHAT, CDR2 FQDESV (reference sequence). With 1 base removed from V and 8 bases from J, the gap between germline ends came to 9 bases. The CDR3 sequence is 13 residues long. The chain's CDR3 is CASSLGPGDEQFF. The CDR3 nucleotides read TGTGCCAGCAGCTTAGGGCCCGGGGATGAGCAGTTCTTC.

The chain carries TRBV6-2 or TRBV6-3 and TRBJ1-5; tentatively, D is TRBD1 (5 bases). Germline-derived CDR1 and CDR2 are MNHEY and SVGEGT. V dropped 5 bases and J dropped 3 bases, with 17 bases sitting between them. The CDR3 has 16 amino acids. CDR3 sequence reads: CASSLLRGASNQPQHF. The DNA of the CDR3 is TGTGCCAGCAGTCTCTTAAGAGGGGCATCCAATCAGCCCCAGCATTTT.

The V gene is TRBV28, the J gene TRBJ2-1, with 9 bases that match TRBD2. The V segment lost 2 bases and the J segment 3 bases; nucleotides outside the gene matches: 11. CDR3 length: 18 residues. Germline values: CDR1 MDHEN, CDR2 SYDVKM. CDR3 protein: CASSLLGGREGNYNEQFF. In DNA form, the CDR3 reads TGTGCCAGCAGTTTACTTGGCGGGCGGGAGGGGAACTACAATGAGCAGTTCTTC.

This clonotype was seen only a few times. The V and J genes are TRBV18 and TRBJ2-7; the D call may be TRBD1 or TRBD2 (5 bases each). Trimming removed 6 bases at V and 2 bases at J, with 14 bases between. The CDR3 is made up of 14 amino acids. The germline V gene has CDR1 KGHSH and CDR2 LQKENI. Here the CDR3 reads CASSDRDGPYEQYF. The CDR3 nucleotides are TGTGCCAGCTCGGACCGGGACGGACCCTACGAGCAGTACTTC.

This clonotype appeared a few times. The J gene is TRBJ2-5, the V gene TRBV7-2; maybe TRBD1 (5 bases). CDR1 SGHTA and CDR2 FQGNSA come from the germline V gene. This CDR3 spans 13 amino acids. V lost 6 bases, J lost 4 bases, and 12 bases lay in between. The CDR3 here is CASSPGKGETQYF. The DNA for the CDR3 is TGTGCCAGCAGTCCAGGGAAGGGAGAGACCCAGTACTTC. Full variable domain (remainder filled in from reference TRBV7-2 and TRBJ2-5): GAGVSQSPSNKVTEKGKDVELRCDPISGHTALYWYRQSLGQGLEFLIYFQGNSAPDKSGLPSDRFSAERTGGSVSTLTIQRTQQEDSAVYLCASSPGKGETQYFGPGTRLLVL.

The gene calls are TRBV7-2 and TRBJ2-7; possibly TRBD1 for D (5 bases). V lost 1 base and J lost 6, with 10 bases in between. This CDR3 is built from 13 residues. Germline loops: CDR1 SGHTA, CDR2 FQGNSA. CDR3 bases: TGTGCCAGCAGCTTAGGCCAGGGCCTCGAGCAGTACTTC. This gives the protein CASSLGQGLEQYF.

The sample holds a few counts of this clonotype. The chain has TRBV12-3 or TRBV12-4 and TRBJ1-3; TRBD1 agrees at 8 bases. This CDR3 has 16 amino acids. The V gene end was trimmed by 6 bases and the J gene end by 4 bases; junction bases not matched to a gene: 11. The CDR3 is CASSPGQGSFGNTIYF. CDR3 DNA: TGTGCCAGCAGCCCTGGACAGGGTAGTTTCGGAAACACCATATATTTT.

The chain recombines TRBV7-8 with TRBJ2-7; 9 bases align to TRBD2. Trimming cost V 7 bases and J 5 bases; bases outside gene matches: 15. The CDR3 is 16 amino acids. CDR1 is SGHVS and CDR2 is FQNEAQ in the germline V gene. DNA for the CDR3: TGTGCCAGCACCCTCGTGGCGCGGGGGGGAAGCCACGAGCAGTACTTC. It specifies CASTLVARGGSHEQYF.

This chain connects TRBV28 to TRBJ1-1; D may be TRBD1 (5 bases). Germline V gives CDR1 MDHEN, CDR2 SYDVKM. This CDR3 contains 15 residues. Trimming removed 6 bases at V and 4 bases at J, with 18 bases between. CDR3 sequence (DNA): TGTGCCAGCAGCCCTCGAGGAACAGGTTTCACTGAAGCTTTCTTT. It yields the protein CASSPRGTGFTEAFF.

This clonotype was seen more than once but under ten times. V usage is TRBV6-6 and J usage is TRBJ1-5; the D is unclear. This CDR3 contains 15 residues. The V gene's germline CDR1 is MNHNY and CDR2 SVGAGI (reference sequence). V was clipped by 6 bases and J by 3 bases, with 15 bases between them. Here the CDR3 DNA reads TGTGCCAGCAGGAAAGCCCCGGGAGACAATCAGCCCCAGCATTTT. This sequence encodes CASRKAPGDNQPQHF.

This clonotype has just a few counts. The chain uses TRBV27 and TRBJ1-2; D is ambiguous. The V gene lost 2 bases and the J gene lost 8 bases, with 12 bases spanning the gap. The CDR3 runs 13 residues. Germline V gene sequence: CDR1 MNHEY, CDR2 SMNVEV (reference sequence). The CDR3 nucleotides read TGTGCCAGCAGTTTAAGTAGCCGGAGGGGCTACACCTTC. This encodes CASSLSSRRGYTF.

CDR3 protein: CASSQDSTNRGYTF. The DNA of the CDR3 is TGCGCCAGCAGCCAAGATTCGACTAACCGGGGCTACACCTTC. J is TRBJ1-2 and V is TRBV4-3; the D is unclear. CDR3 length: 14 residues. V was trimmed by 0 bases and J by 8 bases, leaving 13 bases between them. From germline, CDR1 is LGHNA and CDR2 YSLEER.

In this sample, this clonotype turned up a few times. This chain joins TRBV20-1 and TRBJ2-7, with 8 bases that match TRBD2. CDR3 length: 16 amino acids. Looked up from germline, CDR1 is DFQATT and CDR2 is SNEGSKA (reference sequence). Trimming at V came to 4 bases and at J to 6 bases, leaving 17 bases not matched to a gene. For the CDR3, the DNA is TGCAGTGCTATCCCCATCCGGGGGGGTTCCCCGAGCGAGCAGTACTTC. This encodes CSAIPIRGGSPSEQYF.